This TCR beta chain was identified in a study of CD8+ T cells in alopecia areata. The authors extracted RNA and reverse transcribed it into cDNA as the sequencing template. Clones were read by immunoSEQ multiplex PCR, and TCRdb kept only the in-frame ones, dropping some. Of over 150,000 clones listed, 50% to 70% were seen once; the top ten hold 14% to 15%. As to this clone: Its antigen is not known.

Overall study findings and caveats: Greater clonality was observed in lesional scalp samples, especially alopecia totalis/universalis, versus normal scalp.

The CDR3 totals 16 residues. CDR1 LNHDA and CDR2 SQIVND come from the germline V gene (reference sequence). V lost 2 bases, J lost 1 base, and 14 bases lay in between. The starting material was CD4+ T cells sorted from blood, obtained at week 0. V gene TRBV19 combines with J gene TRBJ1-2; perhaps TRBD1 as D (5 bases). The sequence derives from a human donor with alopecia areata. CDR3 in DNA: TGTGCCAGTAGTATATTTTGGCGACAGAATAACTATGGCTACACCTTC. This encodes CASSIFWRQNNYGYTF.